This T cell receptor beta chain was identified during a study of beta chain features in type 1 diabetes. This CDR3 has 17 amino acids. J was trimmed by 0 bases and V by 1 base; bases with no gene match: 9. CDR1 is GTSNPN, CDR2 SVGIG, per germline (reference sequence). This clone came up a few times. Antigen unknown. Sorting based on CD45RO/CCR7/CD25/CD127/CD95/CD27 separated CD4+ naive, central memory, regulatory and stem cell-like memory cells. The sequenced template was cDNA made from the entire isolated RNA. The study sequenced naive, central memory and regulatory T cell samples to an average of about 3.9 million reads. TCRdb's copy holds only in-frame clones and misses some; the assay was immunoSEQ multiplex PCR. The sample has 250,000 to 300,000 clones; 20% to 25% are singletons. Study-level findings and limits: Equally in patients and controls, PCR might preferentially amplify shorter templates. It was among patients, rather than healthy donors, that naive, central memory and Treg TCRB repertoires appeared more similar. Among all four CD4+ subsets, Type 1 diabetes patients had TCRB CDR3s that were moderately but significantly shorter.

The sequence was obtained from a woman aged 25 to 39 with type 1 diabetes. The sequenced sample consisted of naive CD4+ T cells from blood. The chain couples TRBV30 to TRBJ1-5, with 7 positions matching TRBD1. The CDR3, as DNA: TGTGCCTGGAGTGAGCTGGCTGGGACAGTTAGCAATCAGCCCCAGCATTTT. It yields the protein CAWSELAGTVSNQPQHF. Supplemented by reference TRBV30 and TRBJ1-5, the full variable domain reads SQTIHQWPATLVQPVGSPLSLECTVEGTSNPNLYWYRQAAGRGLQLLFYSVGIGQISSEVPQNLSASRPQDRQFILSSKKLLLSDSGFYLCAWSELAGTVSNQPQHFGDGTRLSIL.